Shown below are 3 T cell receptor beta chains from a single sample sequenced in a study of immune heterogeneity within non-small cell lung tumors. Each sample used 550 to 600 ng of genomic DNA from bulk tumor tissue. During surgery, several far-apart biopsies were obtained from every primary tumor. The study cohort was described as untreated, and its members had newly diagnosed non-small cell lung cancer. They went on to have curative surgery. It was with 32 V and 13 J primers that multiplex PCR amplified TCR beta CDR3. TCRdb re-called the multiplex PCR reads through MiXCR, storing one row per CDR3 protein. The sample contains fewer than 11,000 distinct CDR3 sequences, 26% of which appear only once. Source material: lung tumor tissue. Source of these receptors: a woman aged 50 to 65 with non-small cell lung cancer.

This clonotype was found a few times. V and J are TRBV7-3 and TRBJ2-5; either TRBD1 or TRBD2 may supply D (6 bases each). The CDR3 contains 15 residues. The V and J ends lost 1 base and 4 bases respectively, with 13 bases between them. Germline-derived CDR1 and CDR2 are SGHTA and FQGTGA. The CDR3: CASSLSPGARETQYF. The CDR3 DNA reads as TGTGCCAGCAGCTTAAGTCCGGGGGCGCGAGAGACCCAGTACTTC.

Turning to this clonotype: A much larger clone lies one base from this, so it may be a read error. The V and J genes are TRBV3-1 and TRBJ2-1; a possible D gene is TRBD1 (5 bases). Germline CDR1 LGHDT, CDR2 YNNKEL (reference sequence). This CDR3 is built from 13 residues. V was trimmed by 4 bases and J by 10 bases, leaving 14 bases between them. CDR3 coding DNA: TGTGCCAGCAGCCCCGTAGGGGCGATGGAGCAGTTCTTC. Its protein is CASSPVGAMEQFF.

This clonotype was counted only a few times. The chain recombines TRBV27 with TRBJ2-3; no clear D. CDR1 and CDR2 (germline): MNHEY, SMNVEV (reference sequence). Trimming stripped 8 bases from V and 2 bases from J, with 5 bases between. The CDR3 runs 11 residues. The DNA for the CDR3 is TGTGCCAGCCGAGCCACAGATACGCAGTATTTT. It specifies CASRATDTQYF.